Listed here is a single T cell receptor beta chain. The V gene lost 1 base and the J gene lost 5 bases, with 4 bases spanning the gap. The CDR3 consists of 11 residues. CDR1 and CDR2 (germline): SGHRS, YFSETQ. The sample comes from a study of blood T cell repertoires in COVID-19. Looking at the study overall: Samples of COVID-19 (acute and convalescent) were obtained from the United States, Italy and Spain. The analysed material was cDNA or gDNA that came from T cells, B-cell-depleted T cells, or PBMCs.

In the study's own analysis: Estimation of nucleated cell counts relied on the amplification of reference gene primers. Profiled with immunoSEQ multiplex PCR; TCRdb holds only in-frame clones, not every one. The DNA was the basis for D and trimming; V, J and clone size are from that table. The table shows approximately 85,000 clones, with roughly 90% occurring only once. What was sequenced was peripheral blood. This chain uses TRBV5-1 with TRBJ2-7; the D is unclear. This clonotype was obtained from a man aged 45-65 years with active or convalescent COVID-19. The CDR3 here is CASSLYHEQYF. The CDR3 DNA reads TGCGCCAGCAGCTTGTATCACGAGCAGTACTTC.